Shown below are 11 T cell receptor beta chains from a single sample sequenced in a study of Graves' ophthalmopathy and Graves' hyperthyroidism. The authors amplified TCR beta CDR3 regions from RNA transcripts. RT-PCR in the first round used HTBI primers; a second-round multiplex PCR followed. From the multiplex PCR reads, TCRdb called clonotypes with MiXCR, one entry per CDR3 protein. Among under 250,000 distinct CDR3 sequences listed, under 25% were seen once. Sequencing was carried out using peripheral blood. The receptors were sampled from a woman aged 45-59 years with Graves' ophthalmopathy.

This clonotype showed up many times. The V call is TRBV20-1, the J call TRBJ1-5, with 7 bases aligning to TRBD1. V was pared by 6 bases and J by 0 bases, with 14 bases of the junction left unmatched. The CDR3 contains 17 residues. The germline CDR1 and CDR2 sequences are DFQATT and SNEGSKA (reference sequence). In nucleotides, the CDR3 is TGCAGTGCGGCATTCCGGGACAGATCTTATAGCAATCAGCCCCAGCATTTT. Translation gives CSAAFRDRSYSNQPQHF.

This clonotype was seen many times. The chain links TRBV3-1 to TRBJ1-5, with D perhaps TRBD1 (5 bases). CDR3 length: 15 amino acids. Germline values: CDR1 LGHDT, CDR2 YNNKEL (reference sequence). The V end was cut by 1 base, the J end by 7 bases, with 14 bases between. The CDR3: CASSQANTGVQPQHF. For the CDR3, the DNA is TGTGCCAGCAGCCAAGCAAACACAGGAGTGCAGCCCCAGCATTTT.

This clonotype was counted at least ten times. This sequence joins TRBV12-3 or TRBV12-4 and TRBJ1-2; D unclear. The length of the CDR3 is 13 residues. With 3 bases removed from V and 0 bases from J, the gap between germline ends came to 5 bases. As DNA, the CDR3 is TGTGCCAGCAGTTTCTCGGCTAACTATGGCTACACCTTC. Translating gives CASSFSANYGYTF.

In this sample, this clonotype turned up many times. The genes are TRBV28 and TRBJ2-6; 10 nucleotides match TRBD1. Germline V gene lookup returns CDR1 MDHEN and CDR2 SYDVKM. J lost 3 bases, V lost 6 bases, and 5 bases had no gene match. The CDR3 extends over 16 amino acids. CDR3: CASRTGGNGGANVLTF. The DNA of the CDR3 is TGTGCCAGCAGGACAGGGGGCAACGGTGGGGCCAACGTCCTGACTTTC.

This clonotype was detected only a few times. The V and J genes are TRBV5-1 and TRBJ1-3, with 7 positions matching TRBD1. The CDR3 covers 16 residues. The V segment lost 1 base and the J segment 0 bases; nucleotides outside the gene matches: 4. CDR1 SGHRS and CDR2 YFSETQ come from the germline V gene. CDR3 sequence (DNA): TGCGCCAGCAGCTTGACACAGGGGTTCTCTGGAAACACCATATATTTT. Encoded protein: CASSLTQGFSGNTIYF.

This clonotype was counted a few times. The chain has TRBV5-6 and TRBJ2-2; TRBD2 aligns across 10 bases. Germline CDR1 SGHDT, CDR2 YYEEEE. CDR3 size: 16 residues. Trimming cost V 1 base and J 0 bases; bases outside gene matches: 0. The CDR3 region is CASSLTSGTNTGELFF. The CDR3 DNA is TGTGCCAGCAGCTTGACTAGCGGGACGAACACCGGGGAGCTGTTTTTT. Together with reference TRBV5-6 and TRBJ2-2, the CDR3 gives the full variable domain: DAGVTQSPTHLIKTRGQQVTLRCSPKSGHDTVSWYQQALGQGPQFIFQYYEEEERQRGNFPDRFSGHQFPNYSSELNVNALLLGDSALYLCASSLTSGTNTGELFFGEGSRLTVL.

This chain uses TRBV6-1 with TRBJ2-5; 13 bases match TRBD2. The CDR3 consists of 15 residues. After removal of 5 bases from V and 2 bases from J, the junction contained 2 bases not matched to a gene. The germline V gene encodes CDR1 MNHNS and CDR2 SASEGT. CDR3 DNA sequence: TGTGCCAGCAGTAAACTAGCGGGGGGGCAAGAGACCCAGTACTTC. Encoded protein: CASSKLAGGQETQYF.

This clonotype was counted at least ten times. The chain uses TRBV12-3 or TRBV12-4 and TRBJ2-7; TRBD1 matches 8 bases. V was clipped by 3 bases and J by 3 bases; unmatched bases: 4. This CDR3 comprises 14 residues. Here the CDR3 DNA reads TGTGCCAGCAGTTTCGGGACAGGTGGCTACGAGCAGTACTTC. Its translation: CASSFGTGGYEQYF.

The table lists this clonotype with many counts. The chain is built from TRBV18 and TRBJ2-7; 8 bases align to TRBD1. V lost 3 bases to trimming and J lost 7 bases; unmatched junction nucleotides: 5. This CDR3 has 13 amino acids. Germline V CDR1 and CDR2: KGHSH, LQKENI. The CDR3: CASSPWTGREQYF. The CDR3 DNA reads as TGTGCCAGCTCACCTTGGACAGGGAGAGAGCAGTACTTC.

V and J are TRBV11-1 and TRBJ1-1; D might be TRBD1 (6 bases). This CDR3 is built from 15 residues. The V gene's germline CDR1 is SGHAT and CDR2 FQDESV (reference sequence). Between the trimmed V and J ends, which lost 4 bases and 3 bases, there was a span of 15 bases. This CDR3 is CASSSRQVSYTEAFF. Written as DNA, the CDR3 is TGTGCCAGCAGCTCCAGACAGGTGTCCTACACTGAAGCTTTCTTT.

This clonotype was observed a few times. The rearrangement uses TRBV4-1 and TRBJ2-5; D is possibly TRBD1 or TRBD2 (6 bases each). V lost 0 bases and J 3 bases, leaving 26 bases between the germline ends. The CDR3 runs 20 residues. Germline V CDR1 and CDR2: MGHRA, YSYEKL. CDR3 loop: CASSQDRGGAGGNAKETQYF. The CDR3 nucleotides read TGCGCCAGCAGCCAAGATAGAGGGGGTGCGGGCGGGAATGCGAAAGAGACCCAGTACTTC.